Included here is one T cell receptor beta chain sequence, with context. The data derive from a study of blood T cell repertoires in COVID-19. In the authors' workflow: Reference gene primer amplification gave estimated nucleated cell counts. Profiled with immunoSEQ multiplex PCR; TCRdb holds only in-frame clones, not every one. V and J calls and clone size are copied from that table; D and trimming were computed from the DNA. This sample has approximately 140,000 clones; 84% occur once, and the top ten carry about a sixth. This CDR3 region has 16 residues. Germline V gives CDR1 LGHNA, CDR2 YNFKEQ. The V end was cut by 3 bases, the J end by 0 bases, with 12 bases between.

This chain joins TRBV4-2 and TRBJ1-3; D possibly corresponds to TRBD1 (5 bases). The sequence was collected from an elderly woman with acute or convalescent COVID-19. Sequencing used peripheral blood. Written as DNA, the CDR3 is TGTGCCAGCAGCCAGAACACAGGCAACTCTGGAAACACCATATATTTT. It translates to CASSQNTGNSGNTIYF.